Shown below are 21 T cell receptor beta chains from a single sample sequenced in a study of blood T cell repertoires in COVID-19. The data were produced by immunoSEQ multiplex PCR, yet TCRdb's version contains in-frame clones alone and is incomplete. Among fewer than 85,000 clones listed, less than 90% were seen once. The material sequenced was peripheral blood. The receptors were gathered from a human donor in a cohort sampled during active COVID-19.

The chain links TRBV29-1 to TRBJ2-5, with TRBD2 identical over 10 bases. The CDR3 has 17 residues. With V trimmed by 4 bases and J by 5 bases, 16 bases remained unmatched. Germline lookup yields CDR1 SQVTM and CDR2 ANQGSEA. CDR3 protein: CSVARSPIAGGGETQYF. The CDR3 bases are TGCAGCGTTGCACGATCCCCTATAGCGGGGGGCGGGGAGACCCAGTACTTC.

The chain employs TRBV2 and TRBJ2-7, with TRBD2 matching over 12 bases. The junction had 12 bases not matched to a gene; V was cut back by 6 bases and J by 3 bases. Germline V lookup: CDR1 SNHLY, CDR2 FYNNEI. The CDR3 totals 17 residues. This CDR3 is CASSVPAELAGGYEQYF. CDR3 sequence (DNA): TGTGCCAGCAGCGTTCCCGCAGAACTAGCGGGAGGCTACGAGCAGTACTTC. Variable domain in full (rest from reference TRBV2 and TRBJ2-7): EPEVTQTPSHQVTQMGQEVILRCVPISNHLYFYWYRQILGQKVEFLVSFYNNEISEKSEIFDDQFSVERPDGSNFTLKIRSTKLEDSAMYFCASSVPAELAGGYEQYFGPGTRLTVT.

The genes are TRBV27 and TRBJ2-3; D is perhaps TRBD2 (5 bases). In germline, CDR1 is MNHEY, CDR2 SMNVEV (reference sequence). With 3 bases removed from V and 1 base from J, the gap between germline ends came to 5 bases. The CDR3 spans 13 residues. The CDR3 protein is CASSFGGTDTQYF. The CDR3 nucleotides are TGTGCCAGCAGTTTCGGGGGCACAGATACGCAGTATTTT.

This clone has only one observation. The chain employs TRBV19 and TRBJ2-2; the match to TRBD1 covers 8 bases. Trimming removed 2 bases from V and 1 base from J; junction bases left unmatched: 9. This CDR3 has 18 amino acids. In germline, CDR1 is LNHDA, CDR2 SQIVND (reference sequence). CDR3 loop: CASSIQGRGRRNTGELFF. For the CDR3, the DNA is TGTGCCAGTAGTATACAGGGCAGGGGGCGGCGGAACACCGGGGAGCTGTTTTTT.

This clone showed up just once. The rearrangement uses TRBV5-1 and TRBJ1-2; D is uncertain. The CDR3 contains 13 residues. From germline, CDR1 is SGHRS and CDR2 YFSETQ. Trimming removed 2 bases from V and 6 bases from J, with 11 bases in between. The CDR3 DNA is TGCGCCAGCAGCTTTGGAGGTGGCAATGGCTACACCTTC. Residues: CASSFGGGNGYTF.

The genes are TRBV28 and TRBJ2-1; TRBD2 matches 7 bases. This CDR3 has 15 amino acids. Germline trimming cut 3 bases from V and 0 bases from J; bases unmatched to any gene: 2. Germline lookup yields CDR1 MDHEN and CDR2 SYDVKM. The CDR3 is CASSFGGSSYNEQFF. CDR3 DNA sequence: TGTGCCAGCAGTTTCGGCGGGAGCTCCTACAATGAGCAGTTCTTC.

The V gene is TRBV5-1, the J gene TRBJ2-1; possibly TRBD2 for D (5 bases). Germline assignment: CDR1 SGHRS and CDR2 YFSETQ. This CDR3 contains 15 residues. V gave up 4 bases and J gave up 0 bases, with 11 bases separating them. The CDR3 sequence is CASSESGSSYNEQFF. The CDR3 DNA reads TGCGCCAGCAGCGAAAGCGGAAGCTCCTACAATGAGCAGTTCTTC.

The DNA of the CDR3 is TGTGCCAGCAGCTCGTTAGCGGGTCTGTCCTACGAGCAGTACTTC. The encoded protein is CASSSLAGLSYEQYF. V and J are TRBV5-4 and TRBJ2-7; 7 nucleotides align to TRBD2. The trim removed 3 bases at V and 1 base at J, leaving 7 bases unmatched. This CDR3 region has 15 residues. CDR1 SGHNT and CDR2 YYREEE come from the germline V gene (reference sequence).

The genes are TRBV10-3 and TRBJ2-2; 10 bases agree with TRBD2. The V segment lost 2 bases and the J segment 4 bases; nucleotides outside the gene matches: 7. Germline-derived CDR1 and CDR2 are ENHRY and SYGVKD. The CDR3 loop spans 17 amino acids. The CDR3 region is CAISEDLAGGSTGELFF. The CDR3 coding sequence is TGTGCCATCAGTGAGGACTTAGCGGGAGGATCCACCGGGGAGCTGTTTTTT.

This clone was recorded a few times. V gene TRBV19 combines with J gene TRBJ1-5; D uncertain. V shed 0 bases and J shed 7 bases, with 10 bases lying between them. CDR3 length: 14 residues. CDR1 LNHDA and CDR2 SQIVND come from the germline V gene (reference sequence). CDR3 sequence (DNA): TGTGCCAGTAGTATAGATTTGGGCGACCAGCCCCAGCATTTT. Its translation is CASSIDLGDQPQHF.

V usage is TRBV18 and J usage is TRBJ1-3, with D unclear. The V gene's germline CDR1 is KGHSH and CDR2 LQKENI. V dropped 6 bases and J dropped 3 bases, with 6 bases sitting between them. CDR3 size: 12 residues. CDR3 DNA: TGTGCCAGCTCCCTTAATGGAAACACCATATATTTT. Translating gives CASSLNGNTIYF.

V gene TRBV11-2 combines with J gene TRBJ1-5; D is ambiguous. Germline values: CDR1 SGHAT, CDR2 FQNNGV. The CDR3 loop spans 13 amino acids. V lost 5 bases to trimming and J lost 5 bases, with 10 bases between them. CDR3 in amino acids: CASSPSRDQPQHF. The CDR3 DNA is TGTGCCAGCAGCCCTTCGCGTGATCAGCCCCAGCATTTT.

The chain has TRBV7-8 and TRBJ2-3; 8 positions agree with TRBD2. Unmatched junction bases numbered 5, after V lost 7 bases and J lost 5 bases. Looked up from germline, CDR1 is SGHVS and CDR2 is FQNEAQ. This CDR3 comprises 13 residues. CDR3 DNA: TGTGCCAGCAACAAGCGGGAGAGAGATACGCAGTATTTT. Residues: CASNKRERDTQYF.

This sequence joins TRBV5-4 and TRBJ2-3, with TRBD2 identical over 9 bases. In germline, CDR1 is SGHNT, CDR2 YYREEE (reference sequence). The CDR3 runs 15 residues. Unmatched junction bases numbered 5, after V lost 1 base and J lost 5 bases. CDR3 in DNA: TGTGCCAGCAGCTTGCTCCCTAGCGGGGAAGATACGCAGTATTTT. Amino acids: CASSLLPSGEDTQYF.

V is TRBV18 and J is TRBJ1-5, with a possible D match to TRBD1 (6 bases). CDR3 length equals 14 residues. In germline, CDR1 is KGHSH, CDR2 LQKENI. Trimming took off 6 bases at V and 3 bases at J, with 12 bases between the two ends. CDR3 DNA sequence: TGTGCCAGCTCGCCTGGACAGACCAATCAGCCCCAGCATTTT. It encodes CASSPGQTNQPQHF. Together with reference TRBV18 and TRBJ1-5, the CDR3 gives the full variable domain: NAGVMQNPRHLVRRRGQEARLRCSPMKGHSHVYWYRQLPEEGLKFMVYLQKENIIDESGMPKERFSAEFPKEGPSILRIQQVVRGDSAAYFCASSPGQTNQPQHFGDGTRLSIL.

The V call is TRBV11-3, the J call TRBJ2-4, with 8 nucleotides matching TRBD2. Per germline, CDR1 SGHNT and CDR2 YENEEA. The CDR3 length is 13 residues. The ends lost 5 bases at V and 8 bases at J; junction bases unmatched: 5. CDR3 in DNA: TGTGCCAGCAGCACCCGGGGGGGGCACATTCAGTACTTC. It yields the protein CASSTRGGHIQYF.

This chain links TRBV2 with TRBJ2-2; no clear D. The ends were cut back, 5 bases at V and 2 bases at J, with 12 bases in the middle. The germline CDR1 and CDR2 sequences are SNHLY and FYNNEI. The CDR3 loop spans 15 amino acids. The chain's CDR3 is CASSKTEPNTGELFF. The CDR3 coding sequence is TGTGCCAGCAGTAAAACAGAACCTAACACCGGGGAGCTGTTTTTT.

The chain has TRBV4-1 and TRBJ1-2; D not certain. The CDR3 length is 15 residues. Germline V gene sequence: CDR1 MGHRA, CDR2 YSYEKL. The ends were cut back, 0 bases at V and 3 bases at J, with 11 bases in the middle. The DNA of the CDR3 is TGCGCCAGCAGCCAAGATCTTTCAGGTCACTATGGCTACACCTTC. Translation gives CASSQDLSGHYGYTF.

V gene TRBV14 combines with J gene TRBJ2-5; 8 bases align to TRBD2. The CDR3 totals 16 residues. V was pared by 3 bases and J by 5 bases, with 11 bases of the junction left unmatched. Germline V gene data show CDR1 as SGHDN and CDR2 as FVKESK. This CDR3 is CASSQNSAGVSETQYF. Here the CDR3 DNA reads TGTGCCAGCAGCCAGAACTCAGCGGGAGTTTCTGAGACCCAGTACTTC.

In nucleotides, the CDR3 is TGTGCCAGCAGCAAAGACCGGGACTTCAATTACAATGAGCAGTTCTTC. This gives the protein CASSKDRDFNYNEQFF. V is TRBV7-9 and J is TRBJ2-1; tentatively, D is TRBD2 (6 bases). V gave up 5 bases and J gave up 4 bases, with 18 bases separating them. The germline V gene has CDR1 SEHNR and CDR2 FQNEAQ (reference sequence). The CDR3 is made up of 16 amino acids. Full variable domain (outside the CDR3, taken from reference TRBV7-9 and TRBJ2-1): DTGVSQNPRHKITKRGQNVTFRCDPISEHNRLYWYRQTLGQGPEFLTYFQNEAQLEKSRLLSDRFSAERPKGSFSTLEIQRTEQGDSAMYLCASSKDRDFNYNEQFFGPGTRLTVL.

This chain links TRBV11-1 with TRBJ2-2; weak D call: TRBD2 (6 bases). Germline CDR1 is SGHAT and CDR2 is FQDESV (reference sequence). CDR3 length equals 13 residues. V gave up 1 base and J gave up 6 bases, with 6 bases separating them. The CDR3 DNA reads TGTGCCAGCAGCTTAGGGGAGGCCGGGGAGCTGTTTTTT. This codes for CASSLGEAGELFF.